The entry below gives a single TCR beta chain sequence along with its context. Its cognate antigen is unknown. From around 0.5 ug of total RNA, TCR beta-specific cDNA was reverse-transcribed using a constant-region primer. Slightly modified ARM-PCR served as the procedure for the TCR beta libraries. These libraries came from three rounds of nested multiplex PCR. A C-beta reverse primer and TRBV1-TRBV30 forward primers served in each of the first two PCR rounds, at about 10 cycles apiece. One entry per CDR3 protein results from TCRdb running MiXCR on the multiplex PCR reads. Of 150,000 to 200,000 distinct CDR3 sequences in the sample, 85% were seen once. The sample belongs to a study of tumor-infiltrating lymphocytes in primary liver carcinoma. The study co-extracted DNA and RNA from around 20-30 mg of unsorted bulk tissue. Sampling of every tumor involved five separate regions. These included the tumor centre. Every tumor sample had over 75% viable tumor cells.

The germline V and J ends were trimmed by 9 bases and 4 bases, with 20 bases remaining between them. The CDR3 contains 15 residues. Study results and limitations: Reduced overlap was seen in tumor-adjacent and tumor-blood pairs versus tumor region pairs. Only about 7-24% of top clones occurred in every one of the five tumor regions.

The sequenced material came from tumor tissue from primary liver carcinoma. V is TRBV12-3 or TRBV12-4 and J is TRBJ2-3, with D maybe TRBD2 (6 bases). The TCR was taken from a man aged 35 to 55 with primary liver carcinoma and hepatitis B virus infection. The CDR3 region has the DNA TGTGCCAGTACCCCTAGTCGGGGGATTGCAGATACGCAGTATTTT. It translates to CASTPSRGIADTQYF.